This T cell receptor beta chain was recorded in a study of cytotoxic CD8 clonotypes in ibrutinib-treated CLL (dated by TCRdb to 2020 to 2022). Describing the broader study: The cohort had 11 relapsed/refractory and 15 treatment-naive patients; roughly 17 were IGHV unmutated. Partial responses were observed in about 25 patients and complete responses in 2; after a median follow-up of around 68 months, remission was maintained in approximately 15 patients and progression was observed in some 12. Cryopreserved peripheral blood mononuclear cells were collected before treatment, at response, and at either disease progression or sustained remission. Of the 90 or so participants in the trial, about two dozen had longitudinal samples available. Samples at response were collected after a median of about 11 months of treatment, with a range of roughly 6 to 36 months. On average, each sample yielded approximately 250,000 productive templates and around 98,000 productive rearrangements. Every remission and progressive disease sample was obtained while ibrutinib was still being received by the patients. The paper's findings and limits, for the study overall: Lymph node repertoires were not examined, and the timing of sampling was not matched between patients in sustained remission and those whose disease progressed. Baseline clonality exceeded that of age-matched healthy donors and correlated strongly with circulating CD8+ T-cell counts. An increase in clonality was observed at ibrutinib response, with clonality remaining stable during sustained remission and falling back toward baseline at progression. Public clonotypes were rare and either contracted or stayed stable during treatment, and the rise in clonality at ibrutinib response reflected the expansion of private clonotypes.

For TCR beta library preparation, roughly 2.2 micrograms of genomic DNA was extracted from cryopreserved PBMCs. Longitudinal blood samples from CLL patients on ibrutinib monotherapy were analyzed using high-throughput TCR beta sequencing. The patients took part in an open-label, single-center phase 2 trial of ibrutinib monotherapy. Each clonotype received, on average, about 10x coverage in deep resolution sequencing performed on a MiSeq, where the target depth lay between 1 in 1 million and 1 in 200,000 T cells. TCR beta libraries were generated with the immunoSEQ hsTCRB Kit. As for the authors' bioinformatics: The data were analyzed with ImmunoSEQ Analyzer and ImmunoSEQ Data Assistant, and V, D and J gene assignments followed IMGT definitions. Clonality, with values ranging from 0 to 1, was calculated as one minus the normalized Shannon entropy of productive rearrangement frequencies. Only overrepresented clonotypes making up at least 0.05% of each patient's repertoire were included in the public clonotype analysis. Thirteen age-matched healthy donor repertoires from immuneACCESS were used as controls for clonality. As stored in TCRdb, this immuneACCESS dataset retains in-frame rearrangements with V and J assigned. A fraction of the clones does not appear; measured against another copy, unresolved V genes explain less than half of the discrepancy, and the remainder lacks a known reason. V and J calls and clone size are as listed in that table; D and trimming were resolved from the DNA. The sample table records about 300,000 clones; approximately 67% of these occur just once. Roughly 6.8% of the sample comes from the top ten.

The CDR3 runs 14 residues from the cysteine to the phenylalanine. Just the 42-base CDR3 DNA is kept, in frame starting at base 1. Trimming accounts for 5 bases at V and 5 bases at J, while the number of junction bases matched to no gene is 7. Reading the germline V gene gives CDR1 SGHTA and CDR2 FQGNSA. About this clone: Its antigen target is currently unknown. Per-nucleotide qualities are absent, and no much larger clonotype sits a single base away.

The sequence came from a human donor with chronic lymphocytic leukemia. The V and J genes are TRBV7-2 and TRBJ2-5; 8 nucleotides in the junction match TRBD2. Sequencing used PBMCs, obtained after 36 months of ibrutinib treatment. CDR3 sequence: CASSLGAGAETQYF. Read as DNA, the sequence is TGTGCCAGCAGCCTAGGAGCGGGAGCTGAGACCCAGTACTTC.